The 24 T cell receptor beta chains below were found in one sample sequenced in a study of post-analysis software for immune sequencing data. Study conclusions and caveats: TRBV segments more frequent in patients than in controls numbered several and included TRBV5-6, TRBV5-1 and TRBV20-1.

These receptors have no identified antigens. Unique-molecular-identifier-tagged TCR beta cDNA libraries were used. MiXCR, run by TCRdb on the PCR reads, gives a single entry per CDR3 protein. The sample includes roughly 730,000 distinct CDR3 sequences, roughly 27% seen only once; the top ten take about 0.5%. Sequencing used blood. Source of these receptors: a girl aged 10 to 17 with multiple sclerosis.

The J gene is TRBJ2-4, the V gene TRBV21-1. TRBV21-1 is recorded as a pseudogene. The CDR3 has 11 residues. The CDR3 region is CASSGRHGKYF. For the CDR3, the DNA is TGTGCCAGCAGCGGACGACACGGAAAGTACTTC.

A remark on this clonotype: The germline gene is not matched at one end of the junction; a read error may be the cause. V gene TRBV15 combines with J gene TRBJ1-2; D is possibly TRBD1 (6 bases). The V gene's germline CDR1 is LNHNV and CDR2 YYDKDF (reference sequence). The CDR3 totals 12 residues. In DNA form, the CDR3 reads TGTGCCACCAGTGCAGGGGCCCATGGCTACATCTTC. This gives the protein CATSAGAHGYIF.

Only one count was recorded for this clonotype. The chain couples TRBV29-1 to TRBJ1-3, with D possibly TRBD1 on 5 matching bases. In germline, CDR1 is SQVTM, CDR2 ANQGSEA. Deletions cut 4 bases from V and 0 bases from J, with 7 bases between. The CDR3 sequence is 13 residues long. CDR3 bases: TGCAGCGTTGTTAGGGGCTCTGGAAACACCATATATTTT. It yields the protein CSVVRGSGNTIYF.

The chain couples TRBV5-1 to TRBJ2-3; maybe TRBD2 (5 bases). Trimming stripped 2 bases from V and 5 bases from J, with 12 bases between. The CDR3 totals 14 residues. From germline, CDR1 is SGHRS and CDR2 YFSETQ. The CDR3 protein is CASSLGPRGDTQYF. CDR3 coding DNA: TGCGCCAGCAGCTTAGGACCCCGGGGAGATACGCAGTATTTT.

This sequence joins TRBV28 and TRBJ1-4, with D possibly TRBD1 on 6 matching bases. Looked up from germline, CDR1 is MDHEN and CDR2 is SYDVKM. The CDR3 runs 15 residues. V was pared by 6 bases and J by 3 bases, with 14 bases between. The DNA of the CDR3 is TGTGCCAGCAGCCCGCAGGGGTTGGCTAATGAAAAACTGTTTTTT. Translating gives CASSPQGLANEKLFF.

Written as DNA, the CDR3 is TGTGCCAGCCTCTCGAGCGGGGGCCCTTACAATGAGCAGTTCTTC. The encoded protein is CASLSSGGPYNEQFF. The rearrangement uses TRBV2 and TRBJ2-1; 8 bases match TRBD2. The CDR3 contains 15 residues. Germline V lookup: CDR1 SNHLY, CDR2 FYNNEI. After removal of 8 bases from V and 4 bases from J, the junction contained 10 bases not matched to a gene. Variable domain in full (rest from reference TRBV2 and TRBJ2-1): EPEVTQTPSHQVTQMGQEVILRCVPISNHLYFYWYRQILGQKVEFLVSFYNNEISEKSEIFDDQFSVERPDGSNFTLKIRSTKLEDSAMYFCASLSSGGPYNEQFFGPGTRLTVL.

J is TRBJ1-2 and V is TRBV6-6; D is ambiguous. This CDR3 spans 12 amino acids. From germline, CDR1 is MNHNY and CDR2 SVGAGI (reference sequence). The V end lost 4 bases, the J end lost 4 bases, and 7 bases lay between the germline ends. The CDR3 sequence is CASSSSPYGYTF. The CDR3 DNA reads TGTGCCAGCAGTTCAAGCCCCTATGGCTACACCTTC.

The chain uses TRBV2 and TRBJ2-7; D is unclear. Germline CDR1 is SNHLY and CDR2 is FYNNEI. This CDR3 contains 11 residues. V lost 11 bases to trimming and J lost 2 bases, with 10 bases between them. CDR3 region: CARPGAYEQYF. In DNA form, the CDR3 reads TGTGCCCGTCCTGGGGCCTACGAGCAGTACTTC.

This clonotype was seen a few times. The chain has TRBV7-6 and TRBJ2-1, with TRBD1 matching over 7 bases. Germline V gene lookup returns CDR1 SGHVS and CDR2 FNYEAQ. CDR3 length: 13 amino acids. V was clipped by 5 bases and J by 7 bases; unmatched bases: 5. The CDR3 here is CASSVDRVNEQFF. CDR3 nucleotide sequence: TGTGCCAGCAGCGTTGACAGGGTGAATGAGCAGTTCTTC.

This clonotype was counted only a few times. The chain uses TRBV25-1 and TRBJ1-4, with D maybe TRBD1 (6 bases). The CDR3 is made up of 13 amino acids. CDR1 MGHDK and CDR2 SYGVNS come from the germline V gene. The V end lost 7 bases, the J end lost 8 bases, and 14 bases lay between the germline ends. The CDR3: CASKLSTGEKLFF. The CDR3 nucleotides are TGTGCCAGCAAGCTTTCGACAGGCGAAAAACTGTTTTTT.

A word on this clonotype: An end of the junction does not agree with germline; a read error may underlie this. This sequence joins TRBV14 and TRBJ2-1; D gene unclear. Germline V lookup: CDR1 SGHDN, CDR2 FVKESK. The CDR3 is 14 amino acids. CDR3 region: CASSRISSCNEQFF. The CDR3, as DNA: TGTGCCAGCAGCCGGATAAGCTCCTGCAATGAGCAGTTCTTC. The whole variable domain, filled in from reference TRBV14 and TRBJ2-1, reads EAGVTQFPSHSVIEKGQTVTLRCDPISGHDNLYWYRRVMGKEIKFLLHFVKESKQDESGMPNNRFLAERTGGTYSTLKVQPAELEDSGVYFCASSRISSCNEQFFGPGTRLTVL.

J is TRBJ2-7 and V is TRBV3-1, with D uncertain. CDR3 length: 15 amino acids. V was trimmed by 3 bases and J by 0 bases, leaving 12 bases between them. CDR1 and CDR2 from the germline V gene are LGHDT and YNNKEL (reference sequence). The CDR3, as DNA: TGTGCCAGCAGCCAGGGCGTTTCGCGCTCCTACGAGCAGTACTTC. Protein sequence: CASSQGVSRSYEQYF.

The chain links TRBV25-1 to TRBJ1-2, with unresolved D. V was trimmed by 11 bases and J by 6 bases, leaving 19 bases between them. This CDR3 has 13 residues. Germline CDR1 and CDR2: MGHDK and SYGVNS. Here the CDR3 reads CARPGPESDGYTF. The CDR3 coding sequence is TGTGCCCGCCCGGGCCCTGAAAGCGATGGCTACACCTTC.

V gene TRBV20-1 combines with J gene TRBJ2-1; 10 positions agree with TRBD2. The junction had 5 bases not matched to a gene; V was cut back by 6 bases and J by 0 bases. The CDR3 sequence is 15 residues long. Germline values: CDR1 DFQATT, CDR2 SNEGSKA (reference sequence). The CDR3: CSAPAGGSSYNEQFF. The CDR3 coding sequence is TGCAGTGCCCCAGCGGGGGGGTCCTCCTACAATGAGCAGTTCTTC.

This rearrangement joins TRBV4-2 to TRBJ2-5, with D perhaps TRBD1 or TRBD2 (6 bases each). Germline CDR1 LGHNA, CDR2 YNFKEQ. CDR3 length: 16 residues. Trimming left V 1 base short and J 5 bases short, with 17 bases between. CDR3 coding DNA: TGTGCCAGCAGCCAAGGACCGCAGGGGAGCGGGGAGACCCAGTACTTC. It specifies CASSQGPQGSGETQYF.

The table lists this clonotype with a few counts. The V and J genes are TRBV6-2 or TRBV6-3 and TRBJ2-4, with D possibly matching TRBD1 (6 bases). V was shortened by 2 bases and J by 7 bases, with 12 bases between the two germline ends. The CDR3 covers 14 residues. Per the germline V gene, CDR1 is MNHEY and CDR2 is SVGEGT. This chain's CDR3 is CASSYLGGRNIQYF. The CDR3 region has the DNA TGTGCCAGCAGTTACCTAGGGGGTCGGAACATTCAGTACTTC.

The genes are TRBV15 and TRBJ2-7, with TRBD2 identical over 11 bases. The CDR3 loop spans 16 amino acids. Germline CDR1 is LNHNV and CDR2 is YYDKDF (reference sequence). J lost 0 bases, V lost 2 bases, and 3 bases had no gene match. CDR3 residues: CATSRLSGRASYEQYF. CDR3 in DNA: TGTGCCACCAGCAGACTTAGCGGGAGGGCCTCCTACGAGCAGTACTTC.

V is TRBV5-1 and J is TRBJ2-1, with 10 bases fitting TRBD2. Germline V gene data show CDR1 as SGHRS and CDR2 as YFSETQ. The CDR3 contains 16 residues. V was clipped by 4 bases and J by 5 bases; unmatched bases: 9. The CDR3 DNA reads as TGCGCCAGCAGCGGGACGGGACTAGCGCGGGACAATGAGCAGTTCTTC. It encodes CASSGTGLARDNEQFF.

This clonotype was observed a few times. This chain links TRBV20-1 with TRBJ2-3, with D uncertain. The length of the CDR3 is 11 residues. V shed 8 bases and J shed 6 bases, with 12 bases lying between them. CDR1 is DFQATT and CDR2 is SNEGSKA in the germline V gene (reference sequence). This chain's CDR3 is CSPQSADTQYF. The CDR3 region has the DNA TGCAGTCCACAGAGTGCCGATACGCAGTATTTT.

This clonotype was picked up a small number of times. This chain uses TRBV20-1 with TRBJ2-2; D may be TRBD2 (6 bases). The CDR3 consists of 16 residues. The V end was cut by 0 bases, the J end by 7 bases, with 18 bases between. Germline loops: CDR1 DFQATT, CDR2 SNEGSKA (reference sequence). CDR3 amino acids: CSARDGIAGSGGELFF. Here the CDR3 DNA reads TGCAGTGCTAGAGATGGAATCGCGGGATCCGGCGGGGAGCTGTTTTTT.

This clonotype was seen a few times. The V call is TRBV29-1, the J call TRBJ1-1; D gene ambiguous. CDR3 length: 15 amino acids. Trimming pared 3 bases from V and 4 bases from J, leaving 18 bases between. Germline V lookup: CDR1 SQVTM, CDR2 ANQGSEA. The CDR3 sequence: CSVENMVAVGTEAFF. The DNA for the CDR3 is TGCAGCGTTGAGAATATGGTGGCGGTGGGCACTGAAGCTTTCTTT.

This chain joins TRBV12-3 or TRBV12-4 and TRBJ2-6; D gene unclear. With 6 bases removed from V and 1 base from J, the gap between germline ends came to 7 bases. CDR3 length: 14 amino acids. The CDR3 bases are TGTGCCAGCAGGGCGTTATCTGGGGCCAACGTCCTGACTTTC. This encodes CASRALSGANVLTF.

Only a few counts were recorded for this clonotype. One junction end disagrees with the germline gene, perhaps due to a read error. The chain combines TRBV12-3 or TRBV12-4 with TRBJ2-3; D ambiguous. The CDR3 spans 11 residues. The CDR3 DNA sequence: TGTGCCGGCAGCCTAAAGGATACGCAGTATTTT. Amino acid sequence: CAGSLKDTQYF.

CDR3 nucleotides: TGCAGTGCTAGAGTGGGTCTACAGGGGAGGAATCAGCCCCAGCATTTT. It is translated as CSARVGLQGRNQPQHF. The V call is TRBV20-1, the J call TRBJ1-5; 7 bases line up with TRBD1. CDR3 length: 16 amino acids. Trimming at V came to 1 base and at J to 4 bases, leaving 10 bases not matched to a gene. Per the germline V gene, CDR1 is DFQATT and CDR2 is SNEGSKA (reference sequence).